This TCR beta chain appears in the sequencing data of a study of T cells in Graves' hyperthyroidism and ophthalmopathy. Broader study findings: Stable hyperthyroidism was separated from ophthalmopathy by a model based on 13 V-J features. Onset of ophthalmopathy came a median roughly 6.5 months after the model predicted it.

CDR1 SGHAT and CDR2 FQNNGV come from the germline V gene. The CDR3 totals 15 residues. V lost 4 bases and J lost 3, with 14 bases in between. Amplified TCR beta CDR3 regions came from RNA transcripts. The HTBI primer set served for first-round RT-PCR of the TCR CDR3. Via MiXCR, TCRdb re-called the multiplex PCR reads, giving one row per CDR3 protein. This table holds a few hundred thousand distinct CDR3 sequences, around 16% found once. This clonotype came up a few times. Its antigen is unknown. Ahead of any ophthalmopathy symptoms, the blood sample was obtained at the first diagnosis of hyperthyroidism.

This sequence joins TRBV11-2 and TRBJ2-3, with D unresolved. The clonotype originates from a young woman with Graves' hyperthyroidism that later progressed to Graves' ophthalmopathy. The sequenced sample was blood. In nucleotides, the CDR3 is TGTGCCAGCAGCTCATCGGACCTTTGGACAGATACGCAGTATTTT. Its protein product is CASSSSDLWTDTQYF.